This TCR beta chain was documented in a study of cytomegalovirus exposure and HLA in healthy donors. Trimming removed 3 bases from V and 3 bases from J, with 12 bases in between. This CDR3 is built from 14 residues. Germline CDR1 ENHRY, CDR2 SYGVKD. Each donor's status was that of a healthy bone marrow donor. Worth noting for this clone: Its antigen is as yet unknown.

Overall study findings and caveats: In a later analysis, at a false discovery rate of 0.05, fewer than 20,000 TCR beta sequences matched HLA alleles. Accurate predictions that matched the HLA-A and HLA-B alleles of most subjects were reportedly made from TCR beta sequences.

PCR was performed using 60 Vbeta and 13 Jbeta primers. Repertoires were generated with immunoSEQ multiplex PCR, while TCRdb's copy carries only in-frame clones and drops some. The repertoire has about 140,000 clones, around 77% of them found once; the top ten carry more than 0.75%. The V gene is TRBV10-3, the J gene TRBJ2-7; TRBD1 is a possible D gene (5 bases). The sample comprised PBMCs. This clonotype was obtained from a young man in good health and CMV-seronegative. The CDR3 coding sequence is TGTGCCATCAGTGATACGGACACCGTCTACGAGCAGTACTTC. Amino acids: CAISDTDTVYEQYF.